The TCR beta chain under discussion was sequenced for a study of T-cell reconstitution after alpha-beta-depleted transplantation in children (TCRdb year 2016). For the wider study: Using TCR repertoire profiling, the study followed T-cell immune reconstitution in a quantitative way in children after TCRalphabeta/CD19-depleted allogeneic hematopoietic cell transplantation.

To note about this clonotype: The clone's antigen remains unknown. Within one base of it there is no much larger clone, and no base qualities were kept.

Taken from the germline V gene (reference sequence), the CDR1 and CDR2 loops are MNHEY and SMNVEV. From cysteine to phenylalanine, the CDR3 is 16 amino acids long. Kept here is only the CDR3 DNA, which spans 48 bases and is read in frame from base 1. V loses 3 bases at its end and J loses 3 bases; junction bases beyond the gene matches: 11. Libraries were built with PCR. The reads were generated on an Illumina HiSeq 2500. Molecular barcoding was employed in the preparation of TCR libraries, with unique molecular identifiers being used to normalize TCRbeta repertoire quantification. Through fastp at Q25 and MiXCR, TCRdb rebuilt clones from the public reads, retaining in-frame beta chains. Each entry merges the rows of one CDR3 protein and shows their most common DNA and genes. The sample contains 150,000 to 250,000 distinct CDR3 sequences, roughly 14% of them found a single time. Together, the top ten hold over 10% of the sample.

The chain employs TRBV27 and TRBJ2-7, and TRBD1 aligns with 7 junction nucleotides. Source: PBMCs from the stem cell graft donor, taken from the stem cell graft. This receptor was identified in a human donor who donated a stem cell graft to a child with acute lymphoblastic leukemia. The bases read TGTGCCAGCAGTTTGGCCCGGGACAGCAATTTCTACGAGCAGTACTTC. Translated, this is CASSLARDSNFYEQYF.